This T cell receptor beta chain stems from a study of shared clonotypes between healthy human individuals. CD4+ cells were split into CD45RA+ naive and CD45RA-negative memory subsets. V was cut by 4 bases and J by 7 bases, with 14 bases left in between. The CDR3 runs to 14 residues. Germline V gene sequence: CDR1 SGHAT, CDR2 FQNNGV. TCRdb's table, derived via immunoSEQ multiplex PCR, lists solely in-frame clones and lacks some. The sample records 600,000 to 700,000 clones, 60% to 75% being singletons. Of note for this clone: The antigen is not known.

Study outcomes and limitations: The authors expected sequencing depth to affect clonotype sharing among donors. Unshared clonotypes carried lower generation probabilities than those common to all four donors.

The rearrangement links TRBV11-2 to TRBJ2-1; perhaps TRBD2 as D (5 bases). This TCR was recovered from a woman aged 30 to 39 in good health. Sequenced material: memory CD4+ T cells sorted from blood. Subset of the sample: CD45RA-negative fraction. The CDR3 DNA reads TGTGCCAGCAGCTCCTGGGATAGGAGGAATGAGCAGTTCTTC. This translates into CASSSWDRRNEQFF.